Listed here is a single TCR beta chain. This record belongs to a study of blood T cell repertoires in COVID-19. In the study's own analysis: Estimates of nucleated cell counts were drawn from the amplification of reference gene primers. Method: immunoSEQ multiplex PCR; TCRdb's copy keeps in-frame clones and lacks some. The V and J calls and the clone size are those of that table, but D and trimming were determined from the DNA. The sample holds roughly 57,000 clones; around 79% are singletons and the top ten take 11% to 15%. The CDR3 loop spans 15 amino acids. V was clipped by 6 bases and J by 2 bases; unmatched bases: 8. Germline values: CDR1 MNHEY, CDR2 SMNVEV (reference sequence).

This chain connects TRBV27 to TRBJ1-1; TRBD1 agrees at 8 bases. Sequenced sample: peripheral blood. The receptor's source is a woman in her 70s with acute or convalescent COVID-19. CDR3: CASRKTDRGNTEAFF. The CDR3 bases are TGTGCCAGCAGAAAGACTGACAGGGGTAACACTGAAGCTTTCTTT.